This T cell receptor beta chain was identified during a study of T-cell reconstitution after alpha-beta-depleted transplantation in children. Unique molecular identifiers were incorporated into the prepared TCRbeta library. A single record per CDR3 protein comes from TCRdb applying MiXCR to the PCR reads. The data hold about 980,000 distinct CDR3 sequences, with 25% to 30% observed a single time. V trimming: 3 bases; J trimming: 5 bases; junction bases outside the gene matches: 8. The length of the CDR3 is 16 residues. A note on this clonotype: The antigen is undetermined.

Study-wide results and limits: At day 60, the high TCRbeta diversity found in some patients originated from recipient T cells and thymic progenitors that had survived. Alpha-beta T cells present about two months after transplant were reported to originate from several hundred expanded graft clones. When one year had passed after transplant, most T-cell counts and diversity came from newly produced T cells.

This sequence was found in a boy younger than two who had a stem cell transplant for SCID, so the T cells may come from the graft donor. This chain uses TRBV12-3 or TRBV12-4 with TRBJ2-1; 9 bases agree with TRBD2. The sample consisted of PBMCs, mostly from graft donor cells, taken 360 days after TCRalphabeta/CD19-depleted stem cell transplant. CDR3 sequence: CASSLRERGVHNEQFF. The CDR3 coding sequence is TGTGCCAGCAGTTTGAGGGAGCGGGGGGTCCACAATGAGCAGTTCTTC.